What follows is one TCR beta chain and its context. The source of the sample is a study of OX40 agonist ivuxolimab in advanced cancers. Sequenced by immunoSEQ multiplex PCR; TCRdb stores in-frame clones only, minus some. The data contain 80,000 to 100,000 clones, roughly 95% of them singletons. The TCR comes from an adult with an advanced solid tumor such as melanoma, head and neck, liver or kidney cancer. Sample: CD4+ or CD8+ T cells sorted from blood, taken in a trial of the OX40 agonist ivuxolimab.

CDR3 bases: TGTGCCAGCAGCCGGAGGGCCGACTCCTACAATGAGCAGTTCTTC. This gives the protein CASSRRADSYNEQFF. The chain carries TRBV7-6 and TRBJ2-1; TRBD2 might be the D (6 bases). Between the trimmed V and J ends, which lost 5 bases and 0 bases, there was a span of 11 bases. The CDR3 length is 15 residues. From germline, CDR1 is SGHVS and CDR2 FNYEAQ.